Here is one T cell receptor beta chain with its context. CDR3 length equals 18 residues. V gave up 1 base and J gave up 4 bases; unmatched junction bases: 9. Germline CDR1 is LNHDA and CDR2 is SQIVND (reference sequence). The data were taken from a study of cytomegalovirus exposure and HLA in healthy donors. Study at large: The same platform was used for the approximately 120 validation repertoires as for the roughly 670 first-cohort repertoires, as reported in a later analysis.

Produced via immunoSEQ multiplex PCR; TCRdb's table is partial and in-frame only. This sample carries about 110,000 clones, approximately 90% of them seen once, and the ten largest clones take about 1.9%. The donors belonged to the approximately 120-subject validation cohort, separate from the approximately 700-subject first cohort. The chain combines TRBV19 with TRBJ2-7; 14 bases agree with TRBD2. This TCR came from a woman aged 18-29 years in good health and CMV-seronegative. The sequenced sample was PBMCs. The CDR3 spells CASSIGGPGTSGSYEQYF. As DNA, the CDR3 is TGTGCCAGTAGTATAGGTGGACCCGGGACTAGCGGGAGTTACGAGCAGTACTTC. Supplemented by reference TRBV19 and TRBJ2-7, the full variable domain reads DGGITQSPKYLFRKEGQNVTLSCEQNLNHDAMYWYRQDPGQGLRLIYYSQIVNDFQKGDIAEGYSVSREKKESFPLTVTSAQKNPTAFYLCASSIGGPGTSGSYEQYFGPGTRLTVT.